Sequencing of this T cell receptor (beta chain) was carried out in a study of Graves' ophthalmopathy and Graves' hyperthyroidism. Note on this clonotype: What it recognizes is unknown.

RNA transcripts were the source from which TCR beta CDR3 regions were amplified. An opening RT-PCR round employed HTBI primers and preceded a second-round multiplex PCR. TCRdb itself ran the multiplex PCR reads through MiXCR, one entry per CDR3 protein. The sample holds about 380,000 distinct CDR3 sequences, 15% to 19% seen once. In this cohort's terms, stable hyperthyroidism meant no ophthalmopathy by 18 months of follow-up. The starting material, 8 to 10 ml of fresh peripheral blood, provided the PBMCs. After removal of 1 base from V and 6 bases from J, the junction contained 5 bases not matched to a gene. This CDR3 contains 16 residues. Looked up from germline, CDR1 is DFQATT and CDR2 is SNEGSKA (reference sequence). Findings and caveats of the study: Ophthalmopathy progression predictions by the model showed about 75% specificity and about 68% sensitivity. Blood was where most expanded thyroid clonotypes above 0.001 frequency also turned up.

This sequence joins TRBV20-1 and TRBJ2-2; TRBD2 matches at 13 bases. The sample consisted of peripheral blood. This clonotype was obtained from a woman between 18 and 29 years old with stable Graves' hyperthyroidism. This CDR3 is CSARGPTSGGAGELFF. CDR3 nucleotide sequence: TGCAGTGCTAGAGGGCCCACTAGCGGGGGGGCCGGGGAGCTGTTTTTT.